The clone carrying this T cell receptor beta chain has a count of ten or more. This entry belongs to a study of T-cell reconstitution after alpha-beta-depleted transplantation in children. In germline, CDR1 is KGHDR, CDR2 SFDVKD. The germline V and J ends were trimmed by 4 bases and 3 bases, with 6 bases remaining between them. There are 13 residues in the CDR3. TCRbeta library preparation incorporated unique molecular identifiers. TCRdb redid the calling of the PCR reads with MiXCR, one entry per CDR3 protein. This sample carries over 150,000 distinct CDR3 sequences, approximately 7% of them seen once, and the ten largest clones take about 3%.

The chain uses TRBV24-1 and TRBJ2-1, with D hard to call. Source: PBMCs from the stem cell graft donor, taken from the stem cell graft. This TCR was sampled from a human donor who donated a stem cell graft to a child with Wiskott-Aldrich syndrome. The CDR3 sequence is CATSDVYYNEQFF. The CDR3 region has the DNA TGTGCCACCAGTGACGTTTACTACAATGAGCAGTTCTTC.